This TCR beta chain was identified during a study of cytomegalovirus exposure and HLA in healthy donors (dated by TCRdb to the late 2010s). With respect to the entire study: The roughly 650 repertoires of the first cohort and the 120 validation repertoires were produced on the same platform, according to a later analysis. The aim of the study was to test whether cataloging public T cell receptors could identify signatures of past pathogen exposure. Along with the approximately 620-subject first cohort, a separate validation cohort of some 130 different subjects was used. The study combined high-throughput TCR immunosequencing, statistical association of individual TCRs with disease status, and machine learning to predict cytomegalovirus infection status. The study at large found these results: Across donors, most TCR sequences were observed very rarely, whereas some public TCRs were present in many individuals. The authors suggested that the approach could potentially be extended to other disease states and immunological phenotypes. In both the original and validation cohorts, the classifier was reported to diagnose cytomegalovirus status with high specificity and sensitivity. Of the cluster scores, about 94% were above 0 in a later analysis, which found that TCRs clustered in the first cohort also tended to co-occur in the 95 to 150 validation repertoires. In vitro tests confirmed that a few of the cytomegalovirus-associated TCR beta chains recognize cytomegalovirus antigens. The study listed 150 to 200 TCR beta chains as associated with cytomegalovirus. A later analysis had no HLA typing for the validation cohort, so co-occurrence there was scored across all 130 or so repertoires.

The library was built by means of the immunoSEQ multiplex PCR assay. The paper's data handling went like this. A statistical classification framework was developed to diagnose cytomegalovirus status using the catalog of TCR beta chain sequences. What TCRdb holds here is the immuneACCESS table cut down to in-frame rearrangements. Part of the clones is not present; checked against another copy, under half of the missing clones reflect an unresolved V gene, and the others are unexplained. The DNA was the basis for D and trimming; V, J and clone size are from that table. For this sample there are roughly 100,000 clones; about 88% appear just once. 1.8% of the sample goes to the ten largest clones. Concerning this clone: No cognate antigen has been identified for it. The sample holds no much larger clone one base away, and base qualities are not on file.

Separate from the roughly 630-subject first cohort, the validation cohort of roughly 130 subjects was the group to which the donors belonged. The sequencing input was PBMCs. The sequence derives from a woman between 18 and 30 years old in good health and CMV-seropositive.

The nucleotides read TGTGCCAGCAGCTTTCTACAGGGGGATTCACCCCTCCACTTT. This is translated as CASSFLQGDSPLHF. This sequence uses TRBV7-2 and TRBJ1-6, with TRBD1 matching 8 junction bases. The CDR3 measures 14 amino acids from cysteine to phenylalanine. Of all the DNA, just the CDR3 is kept, 42 bases in frame from base 1. CDR1 is given as SGHTA and CDR2 as FQGNSA, both from the germline V gene. Trimming leaves V shorter by 3 bases and J shorter by 8 bases, with the junction holding 3 bases beyond the gene matches. Reference TRBV7-2 and TRBJ1-6 proteins supply the regions before and after the CDR3; the full variable domain is: GAGVSQSPSNKVTEKGKDVELRCDPISGHTALYWYRQSLGQGLEFLIYFQGNSAPDKSGLPSDRFSAERTGGSVSTLTIQRTQQEDSAVYLCASSFLQGDSPLHFGNGTRLTVT.